This TCR beta chain derives from a study of blood T cell repertoires in COVID-19. Study in general: The United States, Italy and Spain were the sources of the acute and convalescent COVID-19 samples. Sources were T cells, B-cell-depleted T cells, or PBMCs; the material itself was cDNA or gDNA.

The ends lost 8 bases at V and 2 bases at J; junction bases unmatched: 8. This CDR3 spans 14 amino acids. From germline, CDR1 is MNHEY and CDR2 SMNVEV (reference sequence). The data were produced by immunoSEQ multiplex PCR, yet TCRdb's version contains in-frame clones alone and is incomplete. The sample records about 320,000 clones, approximately 89% being singletons. The receptor was derived from a woman in her 30s with COVID-19, enrolled during active disease. Sequenced material: peripheral blood. This rearrangement joins TRBV27 to TRBJ2-5; 7 bases fit TRBD1. CDR3 residues: CASADSGQQETQYF. CDR3 sequence (DNA): TGTGCCAGCGCAGACTCGGGACAGCAAGAGACCCAGTACTTC.